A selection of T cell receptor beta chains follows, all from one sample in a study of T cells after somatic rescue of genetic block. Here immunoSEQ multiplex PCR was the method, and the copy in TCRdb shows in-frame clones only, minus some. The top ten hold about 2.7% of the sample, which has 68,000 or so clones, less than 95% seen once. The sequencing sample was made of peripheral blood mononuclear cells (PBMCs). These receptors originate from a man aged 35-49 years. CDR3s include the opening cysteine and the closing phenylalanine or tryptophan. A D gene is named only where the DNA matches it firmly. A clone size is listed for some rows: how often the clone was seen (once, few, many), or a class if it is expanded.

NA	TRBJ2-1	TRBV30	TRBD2	TGTGCCTGGAGTGGCCCAGCGGGGGTTTTCATCTACAATGAGCAGTTCTTC	CAWSGPAGVFIYNEQFF
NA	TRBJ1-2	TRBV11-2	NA	TGTGCCAGCAGCTTAGGGCAGACTAACTATGGCTACACCTTC	CASSLGQTNYGYTF
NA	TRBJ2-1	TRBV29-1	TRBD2	TGCAGCGTTGATGGACTAGCGGGAGACAATGAGCAGTTCTTC	CSVDGLAGDNEQFF
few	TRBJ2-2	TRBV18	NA	TGTGCCAGCTCATCCCATCCAGTGGGCACCGGGGAGCTGTTTTTT	CASSSHPVGTGELFF
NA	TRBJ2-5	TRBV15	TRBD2	TGTGCCACCAGCCCCCGGACTAGCGGAGAGACCCAGTACTTC	CATSPRTSGETQYF
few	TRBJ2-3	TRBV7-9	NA	TGTGCCAGCAGGAGCGCAGATACGCAGTATTTT	CASRSADTQYF
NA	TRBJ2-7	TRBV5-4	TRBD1	TGTGCCAGCAGCTTGGGGGGGACAGAAATCTACGAGCAGTACTTC	CASSLGGTEIYEQYF
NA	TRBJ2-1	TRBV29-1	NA	TGCAGCGGAGAGGAGGGTTACAATGAGCAGTTCTTC	CSGEEGYNEQFF
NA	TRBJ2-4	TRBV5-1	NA	TGCGCCCGGGGGGCACCCTACCCTTTAAACATTCAGTACTTC	CARGAPYPLNIQYF
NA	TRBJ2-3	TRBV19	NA	TGTGCCAGTAGCCCCTACCCACCCGGGACGGGAACTACAGATACGCAGTATTTT	CASSPYPPGTGTTDTQYF
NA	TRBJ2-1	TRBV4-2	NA	TGTGCCAGCAGCCAAGATCCTGATCCTTACAATGAGCAGTTCTTC	CASSQDPDPYNEQFF
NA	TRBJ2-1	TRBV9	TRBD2	TGTGCCAGCAGCGTTGGTCTAGCGGGAGGGCCAGGTGAGCAGTTCTTC	CASSVGLAGGPGEQFF
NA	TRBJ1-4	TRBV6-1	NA	TGTGCCAGCAGTCTGACCGGTAATGAAAAACTGTTTTTT	CASSLTGNEKLFF
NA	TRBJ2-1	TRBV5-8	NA	TGTGCCAGCAGCTTGCAACCGGGGGTCTACAATGAGCAGTTCTTC	CASSLQPGVYNEQFF
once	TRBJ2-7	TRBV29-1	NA	TGCAGCGTTGCCCGACCTTTGGCAGGGAAATTCCCTTACCGCTACGAGCAGTACTTC	CSVARPLAGKFPYRYEQYF
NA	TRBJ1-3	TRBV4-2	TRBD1	TGTGCCAGCAGCCAAGCGGGCAGGGGGTCATCTGGAAACACCATATATTTT	CASSQAGRGSSGNTIYF
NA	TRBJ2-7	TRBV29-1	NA	TGCAGCGTCCGGGACAACTCCTACGAGCAGTACTTC	CSVRDNSYEQYF
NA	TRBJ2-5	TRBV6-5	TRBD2	TGTGCCAGCAGTGGGACTAGCGAAGAGACCCAGTACTTC	CASSGTSEETQYF
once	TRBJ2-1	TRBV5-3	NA	TGTGCCAGAAGCCAGGAGGTTGGGGGGCGATACAATGAGCAGTTCTTC	CARSQEVGGRYNEQFF
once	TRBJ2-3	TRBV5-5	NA	TGTGCCAGCAGCTTGCGACCCCCAAGCCCCACAGATACGCAGTATTTT	CASSLRPPSPTDTQYF
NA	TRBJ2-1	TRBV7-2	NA	TGTGCCAGCAGCTTTGCCGGGACCCTGAAAGGGTACAATGAGCAGTTCTTC	CASSFAGTLKGYNEQFF
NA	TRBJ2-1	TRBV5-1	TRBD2	TGCGCCAGCAGCTTCCGGGCTAGCGGGGGGCGGGCGGAGCAGTTCTTC	CASSFRASGGRAEQFF
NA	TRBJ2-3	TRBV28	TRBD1	TGTGCCGGCAACCACAGGGGGCCGACAGATACGCAGTATTTT	CAGNHRGPTDTQYF
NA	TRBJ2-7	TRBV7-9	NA	TGTGCCAGCAGCTTAGGGTTGACTAGCTACGAGCAGTACTTC	CASSLGLTSYEQYF
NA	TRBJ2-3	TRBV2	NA	TGTGCCAGCAGTGAAGGTGGGGTGACTAGCACAGATACGCAGTATTTT	CASSEGGVTSTDTQYF
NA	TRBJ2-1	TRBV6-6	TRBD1	TGTGCCAGCAAACCGGGGACAGGGGACTTCGATGAGCAGTTCTTC	CASKPGTGDFDEQFF
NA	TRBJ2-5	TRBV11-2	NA	TGTGCCAGCACCCGGGGCGGGCAAGAGACCCAGTACTTC	CASTRGGQETQYF
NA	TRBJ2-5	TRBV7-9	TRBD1	TGTGCCAGCAGCCCCGGGACAGCACAAGAGACCCAGTACTTC	CASSPGTAQETQYF
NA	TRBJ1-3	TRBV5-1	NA	TGCGCCAGCAGCTTGGACGGCGGAAACACCATATATTTT	CASSLDGGNTIYF
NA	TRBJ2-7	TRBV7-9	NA	TGTGCCAGCAGCTCGCCAAATGGACGCGGGGCGGACTTC	CASSSPNGRGADF
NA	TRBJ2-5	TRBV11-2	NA	TGTGCCAGCAGCTTAGTTGGTTTCCCAAGGGAGACCCAGTACTTC	CASSLVGFPRETQYF
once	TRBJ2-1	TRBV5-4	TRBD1	TGTGCCAGCAGCCGCCGACAGGGGAAGAACAATGAGCAGTTCTTC	CASSRRQGKNNEQFF
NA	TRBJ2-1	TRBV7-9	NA	TGTGCCAGCAGCTTAGTCGGGGTTACATCGCAGTTCTTC	CASSLVGVTSQFF
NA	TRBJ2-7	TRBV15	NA	TGTGCCACCAGCAGAGAGGGTCCCTGGCCCTACGAGCAGTACTTC	CATSREGPWPYEQYF
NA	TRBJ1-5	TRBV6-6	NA	TGTGCCAGCAGTTACAACCCGGGGGCTCAGCCCCAGCATTTT	CASSYNPGAQPQHF
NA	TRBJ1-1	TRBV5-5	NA	TGTGCCAGCAGCTTGCTGACAAACACTGAAGCTTTCTTT	CASSLLTNTEAFF